This T cell receptor (beta chain) is from a study of response to subunit inactivated influenza vaccine. Notes on this clonotype: Antigen: not known.

TCRdb reprocessed the RT-PCR reads with MiXCR, giving one entry per CDR3 protein. Among hundreds of thousands of distinct CDR3 sequences listed, approximately 7.1% were seen once. General study results and limits: T cells newly recruited by each seasonal influenza vaccination are few, the authors suggested.

The CDR3 runs to 17 residues. The V segment lost 2 bases and the J segment 4 bases; nucleotides outside the gene matches: 6. CDR1 and CDR2 from the germline V gene are SGDLS and YYNGEE. The chain links TRBV9 to TRBJ2-1; 13 bases match TRBD2. Sequenced material: PBMCs from blood, taken roughly 24 months after vaccination. This TCR was recovered from a man aged 45 to 75 who received an inactivated influenza vaccine. The CDR3 sequence is CASSVQGLAGSYNEQFF. The DNA of the CDR3 is TGTGCCAGCAGCGTCCAGGGACTAGCGGGATCTTACAATGAGCAGTTCTTC. Filled out from reference TRBV9 and TRBJ2-1, the complete variable domain reads DSGVTQTPKHLITATGQRVTLRCSPRSGDLSVYWYQQSLDQGLQFLIQYYNGEERAKGNILERFSAQQFPDLHSELNLSSLELGDSALYFCASSVQGLAGSYNEQFFGPGTRLTVL.